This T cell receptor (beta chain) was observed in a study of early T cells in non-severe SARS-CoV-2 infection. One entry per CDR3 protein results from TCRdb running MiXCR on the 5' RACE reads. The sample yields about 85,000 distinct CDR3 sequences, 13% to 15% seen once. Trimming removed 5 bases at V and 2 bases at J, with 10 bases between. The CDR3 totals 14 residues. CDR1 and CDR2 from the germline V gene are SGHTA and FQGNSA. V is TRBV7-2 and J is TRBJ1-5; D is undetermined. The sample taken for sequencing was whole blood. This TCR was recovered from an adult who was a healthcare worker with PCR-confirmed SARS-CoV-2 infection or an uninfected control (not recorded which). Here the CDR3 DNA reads TGTGCCAGCAGCGAGCGGTTTGGCAATCAGCCCCAGCATTTT. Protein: CASSERFGNQPQHF.